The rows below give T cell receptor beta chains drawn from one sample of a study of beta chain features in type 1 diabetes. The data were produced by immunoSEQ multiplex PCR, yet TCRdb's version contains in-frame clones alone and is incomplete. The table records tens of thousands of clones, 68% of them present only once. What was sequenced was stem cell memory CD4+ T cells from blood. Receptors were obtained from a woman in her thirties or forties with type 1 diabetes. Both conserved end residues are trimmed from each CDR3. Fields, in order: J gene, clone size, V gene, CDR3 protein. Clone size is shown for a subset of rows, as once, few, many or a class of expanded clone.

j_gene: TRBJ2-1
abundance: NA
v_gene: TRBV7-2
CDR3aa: ASTPPGRGGGEQF

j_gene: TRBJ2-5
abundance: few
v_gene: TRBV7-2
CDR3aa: ASSLSAAQETQY

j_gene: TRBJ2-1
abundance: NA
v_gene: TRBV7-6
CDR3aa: ASGIYNEQF

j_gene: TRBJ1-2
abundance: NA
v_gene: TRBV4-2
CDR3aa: ASSGGTGGT

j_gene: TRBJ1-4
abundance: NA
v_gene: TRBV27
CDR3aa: ASSQGLYNEKLF

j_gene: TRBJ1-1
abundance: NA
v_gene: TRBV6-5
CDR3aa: ASSSWADEAF

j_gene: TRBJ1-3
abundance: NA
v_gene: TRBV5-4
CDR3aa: ASSLDPGTGNTIY

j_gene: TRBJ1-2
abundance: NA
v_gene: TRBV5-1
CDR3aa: ASSLDPGTNYGYT

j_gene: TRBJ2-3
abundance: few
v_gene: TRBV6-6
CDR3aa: ASSYSTTPDTQY

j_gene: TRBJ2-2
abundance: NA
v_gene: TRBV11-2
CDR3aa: ASTPGLAGRAGELF

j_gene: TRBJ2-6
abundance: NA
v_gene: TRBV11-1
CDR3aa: ASSHLQAGSGANVLT

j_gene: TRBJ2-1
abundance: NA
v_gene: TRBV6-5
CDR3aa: ASRPEDFSYNEQF

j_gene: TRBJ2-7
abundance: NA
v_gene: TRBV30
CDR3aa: AWRLAGGYEQY

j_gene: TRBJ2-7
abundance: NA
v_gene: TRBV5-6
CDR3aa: ASSGGQETYEQY

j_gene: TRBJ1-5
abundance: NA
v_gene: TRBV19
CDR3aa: ASNKQASNQPQH

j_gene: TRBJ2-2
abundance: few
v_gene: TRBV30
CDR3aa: AWSVLGSKTTGELF

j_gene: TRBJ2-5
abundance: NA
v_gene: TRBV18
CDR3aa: ASSPRASGGLSYQETQY

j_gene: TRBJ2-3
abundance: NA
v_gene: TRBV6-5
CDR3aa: ASSPRGTDTQY

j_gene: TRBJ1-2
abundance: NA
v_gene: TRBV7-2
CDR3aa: ASSLGLRDGYT

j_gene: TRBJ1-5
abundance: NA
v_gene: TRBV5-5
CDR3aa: ASSFANRGNQPQH

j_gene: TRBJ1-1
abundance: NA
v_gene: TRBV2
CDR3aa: ASRPGFGEAF

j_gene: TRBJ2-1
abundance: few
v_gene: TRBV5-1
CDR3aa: ASTWTSGSSYNEQF

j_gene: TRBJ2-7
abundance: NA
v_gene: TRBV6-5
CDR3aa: ASSYSTANEQY

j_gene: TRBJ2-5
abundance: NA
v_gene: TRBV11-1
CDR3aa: ASSTGTNLQETQY

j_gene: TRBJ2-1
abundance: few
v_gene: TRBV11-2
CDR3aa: ASSLDLAYNEQF

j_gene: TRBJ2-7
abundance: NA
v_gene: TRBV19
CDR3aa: ASSFDRDTSYEQY

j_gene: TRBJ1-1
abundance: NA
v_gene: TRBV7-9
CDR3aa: ASSPRNTEAF

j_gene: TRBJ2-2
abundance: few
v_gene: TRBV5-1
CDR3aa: ASSLPGAGGTGELF

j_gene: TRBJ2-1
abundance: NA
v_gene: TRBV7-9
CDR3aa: ASSLSSSYNEQF

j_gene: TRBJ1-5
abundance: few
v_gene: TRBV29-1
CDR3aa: SASQGLGQPQH

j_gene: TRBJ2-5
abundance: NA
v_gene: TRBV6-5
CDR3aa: ASRARRDQETQY

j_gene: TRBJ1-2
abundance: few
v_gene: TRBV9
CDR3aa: ASSAGTYAGYT

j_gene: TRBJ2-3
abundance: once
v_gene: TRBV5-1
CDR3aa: ASSLDGFPDTQY

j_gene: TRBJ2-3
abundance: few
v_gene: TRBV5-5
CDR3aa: ASSLESETDTQY

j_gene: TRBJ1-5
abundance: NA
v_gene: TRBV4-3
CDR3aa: ASSQDRGYQPQH

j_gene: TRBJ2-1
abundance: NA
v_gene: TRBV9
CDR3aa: ASSVGVWVAGGRGNEQF

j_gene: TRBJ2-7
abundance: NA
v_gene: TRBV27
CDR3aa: ASSPGLAGGYEQY

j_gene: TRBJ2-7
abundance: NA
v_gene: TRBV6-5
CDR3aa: ASSAPGTSGNEQY

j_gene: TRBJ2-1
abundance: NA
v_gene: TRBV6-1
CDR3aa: ASSEGWGGYNEQF

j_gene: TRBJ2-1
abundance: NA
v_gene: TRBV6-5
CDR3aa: ASRGMGSSYNEQF

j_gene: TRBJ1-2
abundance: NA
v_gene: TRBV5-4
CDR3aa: ASSLGPDSLLEGYT